This T cell receptor (beta chain) was retrieved from a study of regulatory T cells in long-lasting Graves disease. Study conclusions and caveats: Preferential use of TRBV28, TRBJ1-2 and TRBJ2-5 was seen in persistent disease.

The CDR3 covers 17 residues. The V gene end was trimmed by 5 bases and the J gene end by 4 bases; junction bases not matched to a gene: 17. The germline gives CDR1 SGHTA, CDR2 FQGNSA. This clonotype was counted a few times. Its antigen remains unidentified. Combining iRepertoire HTBI primers with Arm-PCR of CDR3 regions, the authors built TCR beta libraries. TCRdb reanalysed the multiplex PCR reads using MiXCR and keeps one entry per CDR3 protein. The sample consists of about 460,000 distinct CDR3 sequences, less than 25% of them appearing once. The time point: persistent/refractory GD, antithyroid drugs over 5 years with positive TRAb. The TCR library was made from RNA extracted from PBMCs.

The clonotype comes from a female donor with Graves disease. The rearrangement links TRBV7-2 to TRBJ2-7; 7 bases match TRBD2. The starting material was peripheral blood mononuclear cells (PBMCs), obtained when the disease was refractory, from a patient treated with antithyroid drugs. Here the CDR3 DNA reads TGTGCCAGCAGCCCCGATCTTGCGAGGACTAGAACTTACGAGCAGTACTTC. This translates into CASSPDLARTRTYEQYF.